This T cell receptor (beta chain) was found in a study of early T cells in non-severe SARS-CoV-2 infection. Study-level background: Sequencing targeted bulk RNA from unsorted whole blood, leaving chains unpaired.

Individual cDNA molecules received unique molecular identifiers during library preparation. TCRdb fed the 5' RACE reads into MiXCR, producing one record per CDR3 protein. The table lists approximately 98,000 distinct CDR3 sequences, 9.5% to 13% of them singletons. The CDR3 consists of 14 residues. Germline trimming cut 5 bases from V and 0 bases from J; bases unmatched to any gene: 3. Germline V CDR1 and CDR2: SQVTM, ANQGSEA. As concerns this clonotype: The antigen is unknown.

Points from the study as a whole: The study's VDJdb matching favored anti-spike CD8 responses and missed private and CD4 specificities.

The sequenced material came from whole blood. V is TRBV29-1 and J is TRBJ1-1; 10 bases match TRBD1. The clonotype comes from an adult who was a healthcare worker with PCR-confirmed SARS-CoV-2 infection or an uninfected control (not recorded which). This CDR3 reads CSVTDRGLNTEAFF. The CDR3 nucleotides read TGCAGCGTTACCGACAGGGGGCTGAACACTGAAGCTTTCTTT.